This note documents a single T cell receptor beta chain sequence. What it binds is unknown. The sample belongs to a study of radiation and T cells in renal cell carcinoma. Study context: Nephrectomy followed 15 Gy stereotactic body radiation by 4 weeks. Regarding the study as a whole: Without pretreatment biopsies, baseline tumor clonotype presence was undetermined. Top tumor clonotypes rose in blood 2 weeks post-radiation, then contracted.

Noted time point: blood 2 weeks post-SBRT. The treatment was: 15 Gy SBRT to primary tumor, nephrectomy 4 weeks later. After SBRT, blood was collected at 2 and 4 weeks, plus baseline. The data were produced by immunoSEQ multiplex PCR, yet TCRdb's version contains in-frame clones alone and is incomplete. The sample holds about 150,000 clones; approximately 90% are singletons and the top ten take 10% to 15%. CDR3 length: 14 amino acids. In germline, CDR1 is SGHRS, CDR2 YFSETQ. Deletions cut 5 bases from V and 2 bases from J, with 14 bases between. The chain combines TRBV5-1 with TRBJ2-7; D may be TRBD2 (6 bases). The material was blood, obtained from a patient whose treatment included radiotherapy and nephrectomy. This clonotype originated in a woman in her fifties or sixties with renal cell carcinoma. This chain's CDR3 is CASRSGTATYEQYF. The CDR3 coding sequence is TGCGCCAGCAGATCCGGGACTGCAACCTACGAGCAGTACTTC.